This T cell receptor (beta chain) was sequenced for a study of chemoradiotherapy in HPV16-positive cancers. Trimming took 5 bases from V and 2 from J; bases not matched to a gene: 12. From germline, CDR1 is KGHSH and CDR2 LQKENI. CDR3 length: 17 amino acids. Some clones are missing from TCRdb's copy, which holds only in-frame ones; the method was immunoSEQ multiplex PCR. The top ten hold 3.5% to 4.5% of the sample, which has about 68,000 clones, about nine tenths seen once. This TCR was sampled from a human donor with HPV-associated anogenital cancer. This material consisted of blood, taken from a patient who underwent chemoradiotherapy. V gene TRBV18 combines with J gene TRBJ1-2; 9 bases map to TRBD1. As DNA, the CDR3 is TGTGCCAGCTCATATACCGGACAGGGGAACGCCAACTATGGCTACACCTTC. Protein: CASSYTGQGNANYGYTF.